This is a list of T cell receptor beta chains from one sample in a study of siplizumab effects on memory and regulatory T cells. Data came from immunoSEQ multiplex PCR; TCRdb stores just in-frame clones and leaves some out. The sample holds roughly 80,000 clones, approximately 88% seen once. Sequenced material: Tregs sorted from blood. These TCRs come from a human donor in good health. Both conserved end residues are part of each CDR3. Fields, in order: J gene, D gene, clone size, V gene, CDR3 DNA, CDR3 protein. D genes are given only for firm matches. For some rows the clone size is stated as once, few or many, or as a class when expanded; others skip it.

TRBJ2-6,.,.,TRBV5-5,TGTGCCAGCAGCTTGGGCCCTCTGGGGGTCAGCTCTGGGGCCAACGTCCTGACTTTC,CASSLGPLGVSSGANVLTF
TRBJ1-5,TRBD1,.,TRBV2,TGTGCCAGCAGTGACGACAGGGGCGGGCAGCCCCAGCATTTT,CASSDDRGGQPQHF
TRBJ2-7,.,.,TRBV7-2,TGTGCCAGCAGCCTCATCGACTACGAGCAGTACTTC,CASSLIDYEQYF
TRBJ2-7,.,once,TRBV27,TGTGCCAGCAGCTCCATCTACGAGCAGTACTTC,CASSSIYEQYF
TRBJ2-2,.,once,TRBV10-2,TGCGCCAGCCAGCGGCAGACGAACACCGGGGAGCTGTTTTTT,CASQRQTNTGELFF
TRBJ1-5,TRBD1,.,TRBV18,TGTGCCAGCTCACCATCTACAGGGGCGAACAATCAGCCCCAGCATTTT,CASSPSTGANNQPQHF
TRBJ1-2,TRBD1,.,TRBV27,TGTGCCAGCAGTGAACCGGGACAGGGGATCTATGGCTACACCTTC,CASSEPGQGIYGYTF
TRBJ2-5,.,.,TRBV2,TGTGCCAGCAGTGACAGGCCTCGGGAGACCCAGTACTTC,CASSDRPRETQYF
TRBJ1-1,TRBD1,.,TRBV19,TGTGCCAGTAGTAAGGGGGCGAACACTGAAGCTTTCTTT,CASSKGANTEAFF
TRBJ2-7,TRBD1,.,TRBV6-1,TGTGCCAGCAGTGCTTTTCAAGTGAGTTTATGGACAGGGGGAAGCTACGAGCAGTACTTC,CASSAFQVSLWTGGSYEQYF
TRBJ2-5,.,.,TRBV29-1,TGCAGCGTTGCAAGGTACCAAGAGACCCAGTACTTC,CSVARYQETQYF
TRBJ1-1,.,.,TRBV4-1,TGCGCCAGCAGCCAAGTCGCGCCAGGGACCACTGAAGCTTTCTTT,CASSQVAPGTTEAFF
TRBJ1-1,.,once,TRBV5-1,TGCGCCAGCAGCCACCTCCAGGGGACAAGCACTGAAGCTTTCTTT,CASSHLQGTSTEAFF
TRBJ2-5,.,.,TRBV15,TGTGCCACCAGTGCGGGGTGGGGGACCCAGTACTTC,CATSAGWGTQYF
TRBJ1-2,.,.,TRBV18,TGTGCCAGCTCACCACCGCTGGGACAAGGGCATGGCTACACCTTC,CASSPPLGQGHGYTF
TRBJ2-1,.,.,TRBV7-9,TGTGCCAGCAGCTTACAGGGGAGCCCCCCAACGGGCAATGAGCAGTTCTTC,CASSLQGSPPTGNEQFF
TRBJ2-7,.,.,TRBV29-1,TGCAGCGTTGAAGGGGGACCCTCCTACGAGCAGTACTTC,CSVEGGPSYEQYF
TRBJ1-1,TRBD1,.,TRBV10-3,TGTGCCATCACCCCTGACAGGGCGAACACTGAAGCTTTCTTT,CAITPDRANTEAFF
TRBJ2-1,.,.,TRBV7-9,TGTGCCAGCAGCTCGAGACAGACCTTGGATGAGCAGTTCTTC,CASSSRQTLDEQFF
TRBJ2-7,.,.,TRBV18,TGTGCCAGCTCACCGAAGGGTAACGAGCAGTACTTC,CASSPKGNEQYF
TRBJ1-1,TRBD1,.,TRBV30,TGTGCCTGGAGAGTGACAGGGGACACTGAAGCTTTCTTT,CAWRVTGDTEAFF
TRBJ1-2,.,once,TRBV4-3,TGCGCCAGCAGCCAAGATCTGGGGAAGTCCTATGGCTACACCTTC,CASSQDLGKSYGYTF
TRBJ1-1,.,.,TRBV7-9,TGTGCCAGCAGTTTAATAGATGAAGCTTTCTTT,CASSLIDEAFF
TRBJ1-4,.,.,TRBV7-2,TGTGCCAGCAGCTCCTTTGCTGACGAAAAACTGTTTTTT,CASSSFADEKLFF
TRBJ1-3,.,.,TRBV7-9,TGTGCCAGCAGTTCTACCTGGGGCGTAAGCACCATATATTTT,CASSSTWGVSTIYF
TRBJ1-6,.,.,TRBV18,TGTGCCAGCTCCGACTCCTCACCCCTCCACTTT,CASSDSSPLHF
TRBJ1-3,.,.,TRBV7-6,TGTGCCAGCAGCTTAGCCCAGGGAATGGTGGGAAACACCATATATTTT,CASSLAQGMVGNTIYF
TRBJ2-1,.,.,TRBV6-5,TGTGCCAGCAGCACGACAGCTCCTTATCCCAATGAGCAGTTCTTC,CASSTTAPYPNEQFF
TRBJ1-6,.,.,TRBV7-9,TGTGCCAGCAGCTTACAGGATAATTCACCCCTCCACTTT,CASSLQDNSPLHF
TRBJ1-2,.,.,TRBV15,TGTGCCACCATGCACCTAGTTTATGGCTACACCTTC,CATMHLVYGYTF
TRBJ2-1,TRBD2,.,TRBV7-2,TGTGCCAGCAGCTTGCTAGCGGGGGGCGAGCAGTTCTTC,CASSLLAGGEQFF
TRBJ2-2,.,.,TRBV27,TGTGCCAGCAGTACCCCGAACACCGGGGAGCTGTTTTTT,CASSTPNTGELFF
TRBJ2-3,TRBD2,.,TRBV6-5,TGTGCCAGCAGTATAGCGGGGGGGCATGGAGATACGCAGTATTTT,CASSIAGGHGDTQYF
TRBJ1-3,TRBD1,.,TRBV30,TGTGCCTGGAGGTCGGGACAGAGAAGCTCTGGAAACACCATATATTTT,CAWRSGQRSSGNTIYF
TRBJ1-6,TRBD1,few,TRBV7-9,TGTGCCAGCAGCCCCAACCAGACAGGGTACATTTCACCCCTCCACTTT,CASSPNQTGYISPLHF
TRBJ2-6,.,.,TRBV28,TGTGCCAGCAGTCAGCCGACACACCCTGGGGCCAACGTCCTGACTTTC,CASSQPTHPGANVLTF
TRBJ2-7,TRBD2,.,TRBV5-1,TGCGCCAGCAGCTTGGTGCTAGCGGGGGCCTCCTACGAGCAGTACTTC,CASSLVLAGASYEQYF
TRBJ2-6,.,.,TRBV6-6,TGTGCCAGCAGTTACGGCAGGGGCTCTGGGGCCAACGTCCTGACTTTC,CASSYGRGSGANVLTF
TRBJ2-3,.,once,TRBV11-2,TGTGCCAGCAGCCTTAGGATGAGGGGGGACTCCACAGATACGCAGTATTTT,CASSLRMRGDSTDTQYF
TRBJ2-5,TRBD2,.,TRBV11-2,TGTGCCAGCAACGAGGTTGCGGGGGAAGAGACCCAGTACTTC,CASNEVAGEETQYF
TRBJ2-1,.,.,TRBV5-1,TGCGCCAGCGGCGGGGGCTTCTCCTACAATGAGCAGTTCTTC,CASGGGFSYNEQFF
TRBJ1-1,TRBD1,.,TRBV6-5,TGTGCCAGCACCAGGGACAGCTACACTGAAGCTTTCTTT,CASTRDSYTEAFF
TRBJ2-2,.,.,TRBV5-1,TGCGCCAGCAGCTTCCCCCAGAACACCGGGAAGCTGTTTTTT,CASSFPQNTGKLFF
TRBJ1-6,TRBD1,.,TRBV4-3,TGCGCCAGCAGCCGCCGGGACAGGGTTTTCGATTCACCCCTCCACTTT,CASSRRDRVFDSPLHF
TRBJ1-2,TRBD1,.,TRBV19,TGTGCCAGTAGCCTACAGGGGGTTGGCTACACCTTC,CASSLQGVGYTF
TRBJ1-1,TRBD1,.,TRBV27,TGTGCCACCAAACCGGGACAGGTTAACACTGAAGCTTTCTTT,CATKPGQVNTEAFF
TRBJ1-1,.,few,TRBV2,TGTGCCAGCAGTGAGCAGTTGAACACTGAAGCTTTCTTT,CASSEQLNTEAFF
TRBJ1-2,.,.,TRBV9,TGTGCCAGCAGCCCCGGGGTCCTAAACTATGGCTACACCTTC,CASSPGVLNYGYTF
TRBJ2-3,TRBD2,.,TRBV4-1,TGCGCCAGCAGCCAGCGACTAGCGGGGAACACAGATACGCAGTATTTT,CASSQRLAGNTDTQYF
TRBJ2-5,TRBD2,.,TRBV7-2,TGTGCCAGCAGCTTAGACCAGCGGGGGTCAGAGACCCAGTACTTC,CASSLDQRGSETQYF
TRBJ2-6,.,.,TRBV28,TGTGCCAGCAGTTGGACGAGCTCTGGGGCCAACGTCCTGACTTTC,CASSWTSSGANVLTF